These T cell receptor beta chains were read from a single sample in a study of OX40 agonist ivuxolimab in advanced cancers. Repertoires were generated with immunoSEQ multiplex PCR, while TCRdb's copy carries only in-frame clones and drops some. The repertoire holds more than 40,000 clones, around four fifths seen once, with approximately 22% in the top ten. The sample in question was CD4+ or CD8+ T cells sorted from blood, obtained in a trial of the OX40 agonist ivuxolimab. The receptor source for this set is an adult with an advanced solid tumor such as melanoma, head and neck, liver or kidney cancer. Both conserved end residues are part of each CDR3. A D gene is named only where the DNA matches it firmly. The size field is filled for only some rows; it gives once, few, many or a size class.

cdr3_aa cdr3_nt cdr3_length d_call j_call clone_size v_call
CASSGRPGQGDEKLFF TGTGCCAGCAGTGGACGCCCGGGACAGGGGGATGAAAAACTGTTTTTT 16 TRBD1 TRBJ1-4 . TRBV6-1
CASSSDNSYEQYF TGCGCCAGCAGCTCGGACAACTCCTACGAGCAGTACTTC 13 . TRBJ2-7 . TRBV5-1
CASSAVERGYSYEQYF TGCGCCAGCAGCGCCGTTGAGCGGGGTTACTCCTACGAGCAGTACTTC 16 TRBD2 TRBJ2-7 once TRBV5-1
CSVDEGTGGIHF TGCAGCGTTGATGAGGGGACAGGGGGGATTCACTTC 12 TRBD1 TRBJ2-7 . TRBV29-1
CASSFYGTSSYEQYF TGTGCCAGCAGTTTTTACGGGACGAGCTCCTACGAGCAGTACTTC 15 . TRBJ2-7 . TRBV27
CASSLGFAPPSYNEQFF TGTGCCAGCAGCTTAGGTTTCGCACCACCCTCCTACAATGAGCAGTTCTTC 17 . TRBJ2-1 . TRBV7-2
CASRPKGFTYNEQFF TGTGCCAGCAGACCTAAGGGGTTCACTTACAATGAGCAGTTCTTC 15 . TRBJ2-1 . TRBV6-5
CASSIRGVNTEAFF TGTGCCAGCAGTATCCGGGGGGTGAACACTGAAGCTTTCTTT 14 . TRBJ1-1 . TRBV28
CASSLWPGQENTEAFF TGCGCCAGCAGCTTGTGGCCGGGACAGGAGAACACTGAAGCTTTCTTT 16 TRBD1 TRBJ1-1 . TRBV5-1
CASSLNSLAASYEQYF TGTGCCAGCAGCTTAAACTCCCTTGCAGCATCCTACGAGCAGTACTTC 16 . TRBJ2-7 . TRBV7-9
CASSLGGIDYGYTF TGTGCCAGCAGCTTAGGTGGCATTGACTATGGCTACACCTTC 14 . TRBJ1-2 once TRBV13
CASSIGQVEKLFF TGTGCCAGTAGTATTGGACAGGTCGAAAAACTGTTTTTT 13 TRBD1 TRBJ1-4 . TRBV19
CASSDWVGTEAFF TGTGCCAGCAGTGATTGGGTTGGGACTGAAGCTTTCTTT 13 . TRBJ1-1 . TRBV6-4
CASSSLGSWVEQYF TGCGCCAGCAGCTCTCTGGGATCGTGGGTCGAGCAGTACTTC 14 . TRBJ2-7 once TRBV5-1